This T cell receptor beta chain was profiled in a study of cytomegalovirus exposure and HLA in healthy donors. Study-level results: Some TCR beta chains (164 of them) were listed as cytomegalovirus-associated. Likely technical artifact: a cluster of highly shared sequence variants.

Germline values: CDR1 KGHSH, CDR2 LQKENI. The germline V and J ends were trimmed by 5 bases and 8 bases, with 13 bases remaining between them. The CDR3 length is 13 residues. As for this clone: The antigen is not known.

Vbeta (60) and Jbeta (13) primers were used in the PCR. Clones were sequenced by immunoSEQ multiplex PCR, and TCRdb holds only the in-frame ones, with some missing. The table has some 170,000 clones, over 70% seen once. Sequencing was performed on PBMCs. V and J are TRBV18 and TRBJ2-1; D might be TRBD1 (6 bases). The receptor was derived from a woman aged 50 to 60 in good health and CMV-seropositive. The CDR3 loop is CASSSTGSHEQFF. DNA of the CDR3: TGTGCCAGCTCATCTACAGGGTCCCATGAGCAGTTCTTC.